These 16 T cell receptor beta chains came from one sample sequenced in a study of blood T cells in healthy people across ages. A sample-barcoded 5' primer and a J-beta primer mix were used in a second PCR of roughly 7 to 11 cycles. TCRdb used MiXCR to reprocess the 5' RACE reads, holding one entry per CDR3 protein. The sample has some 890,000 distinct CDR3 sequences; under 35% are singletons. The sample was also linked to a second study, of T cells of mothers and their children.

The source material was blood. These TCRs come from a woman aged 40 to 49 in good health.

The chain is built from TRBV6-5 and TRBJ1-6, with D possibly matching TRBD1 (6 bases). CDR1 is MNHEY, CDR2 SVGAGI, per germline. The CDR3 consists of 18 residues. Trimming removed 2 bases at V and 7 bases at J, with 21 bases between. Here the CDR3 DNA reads TGTGCCAGCAGTTACGGGAGGGGGGGGGCCATTCAAAATTCACCCCTCCACTTT. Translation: CASSYGRGGAIQNSPLHF.

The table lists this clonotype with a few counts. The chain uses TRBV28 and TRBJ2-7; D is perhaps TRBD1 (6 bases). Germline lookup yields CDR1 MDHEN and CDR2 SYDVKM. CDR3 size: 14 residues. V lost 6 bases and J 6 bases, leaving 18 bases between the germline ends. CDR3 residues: CASSLTGTASEQYF. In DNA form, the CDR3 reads TGTGCCAGCAGCTTAACAGGGACGGCTAGCGAGCAGTACTTC.

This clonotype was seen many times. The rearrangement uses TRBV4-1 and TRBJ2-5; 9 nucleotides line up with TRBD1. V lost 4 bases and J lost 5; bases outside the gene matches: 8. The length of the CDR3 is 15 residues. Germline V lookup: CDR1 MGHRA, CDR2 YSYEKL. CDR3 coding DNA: TGCGCCAGCAGCCGCAGACAGGGGGTAAGGGAGACCCAGTACTTC. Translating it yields CASSRRQGVRETQYF.

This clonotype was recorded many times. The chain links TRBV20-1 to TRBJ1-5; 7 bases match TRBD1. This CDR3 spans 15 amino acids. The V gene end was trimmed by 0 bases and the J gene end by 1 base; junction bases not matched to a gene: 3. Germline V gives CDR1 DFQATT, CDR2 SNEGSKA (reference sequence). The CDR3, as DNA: TGCAGTGCTAGAGACGACAGGGTGAGCAATCAGCCCCAGCATTTT. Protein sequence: CSARDDRVSNQPQHF.

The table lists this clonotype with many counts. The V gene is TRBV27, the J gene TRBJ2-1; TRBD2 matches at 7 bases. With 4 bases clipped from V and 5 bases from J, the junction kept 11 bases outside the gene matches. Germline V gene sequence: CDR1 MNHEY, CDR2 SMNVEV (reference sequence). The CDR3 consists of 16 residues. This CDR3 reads CASSSSRTRLNNEQFF. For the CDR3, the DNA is TGTGCCAGCAGTTCATCTCGGACTAGACTAAACAATGAGCAGTTCTTC.

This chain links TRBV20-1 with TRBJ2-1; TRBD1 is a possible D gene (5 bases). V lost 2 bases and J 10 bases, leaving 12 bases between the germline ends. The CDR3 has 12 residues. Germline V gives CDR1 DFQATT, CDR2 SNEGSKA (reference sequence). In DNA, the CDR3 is TGCAGTGCTAGATTAGGGGCGCGGGAGCAGTTCTTC. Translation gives CSARLGAREQFF.

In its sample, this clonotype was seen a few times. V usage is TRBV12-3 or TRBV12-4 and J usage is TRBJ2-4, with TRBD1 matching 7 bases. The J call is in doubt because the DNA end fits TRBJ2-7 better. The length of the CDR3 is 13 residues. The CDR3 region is CASSGDRGDEQYF. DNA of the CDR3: TGTGCCAGCAGTGGGGACAGAGGGGACGAGCAGTACTTC.

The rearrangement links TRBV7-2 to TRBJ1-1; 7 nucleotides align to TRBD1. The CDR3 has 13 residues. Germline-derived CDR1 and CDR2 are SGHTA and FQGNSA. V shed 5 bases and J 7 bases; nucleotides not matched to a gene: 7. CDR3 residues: CASSPDRRREAFF. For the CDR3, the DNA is TGTGCCAGCAGCCCGGACAGGCGGCGTGAAGCTTTCTTT.

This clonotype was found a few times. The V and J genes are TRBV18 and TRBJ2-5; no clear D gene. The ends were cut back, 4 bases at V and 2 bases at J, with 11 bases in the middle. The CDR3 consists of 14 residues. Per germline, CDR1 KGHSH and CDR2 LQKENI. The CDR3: CASSLNNWQETQYF. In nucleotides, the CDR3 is TGTGCCAGCTCACTGAACAACTGGCAAGAGACCCAGTACTTC.

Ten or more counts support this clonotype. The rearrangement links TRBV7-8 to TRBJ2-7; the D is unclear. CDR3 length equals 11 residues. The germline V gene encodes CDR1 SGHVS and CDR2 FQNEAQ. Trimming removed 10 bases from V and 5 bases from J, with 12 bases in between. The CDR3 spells CAILRGDEQYF. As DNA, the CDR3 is TGTGCCATCCTTCGTGGGGACGAGCAGTACTTC.

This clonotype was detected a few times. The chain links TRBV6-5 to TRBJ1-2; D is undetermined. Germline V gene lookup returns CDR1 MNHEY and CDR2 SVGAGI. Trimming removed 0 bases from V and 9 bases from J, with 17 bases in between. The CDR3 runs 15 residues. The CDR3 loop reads CASSYSREVRVRYTF. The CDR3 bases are TGTGCCAGCAGTTACTCGAGGGAGGTTCGGGTGCGCTACACCTTC.

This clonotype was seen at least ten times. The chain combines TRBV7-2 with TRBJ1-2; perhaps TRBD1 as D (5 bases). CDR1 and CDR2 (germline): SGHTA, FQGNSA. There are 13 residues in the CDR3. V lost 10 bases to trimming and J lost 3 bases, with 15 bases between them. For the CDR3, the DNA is TGTGCCATCGGGTATGGAGGGGACTATGGCTACACCTTC. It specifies CAIGYGGDYGYTF.

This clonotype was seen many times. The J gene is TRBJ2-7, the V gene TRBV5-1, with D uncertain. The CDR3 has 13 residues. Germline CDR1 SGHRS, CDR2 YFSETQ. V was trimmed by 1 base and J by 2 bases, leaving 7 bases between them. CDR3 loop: CASSLFQAYEQYF. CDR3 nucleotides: TGCGCCAGCAGCTTGTTCCAGGCCTACGAGCAGTACTTC.

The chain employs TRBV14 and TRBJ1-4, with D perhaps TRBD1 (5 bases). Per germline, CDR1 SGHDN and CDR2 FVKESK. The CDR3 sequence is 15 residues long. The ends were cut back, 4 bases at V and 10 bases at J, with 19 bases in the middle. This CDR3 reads CASSPGGFAGLKLFF. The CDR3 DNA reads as TGTGCCAGCAGCCCCGGGGGTTTTGCAGGCTTAAAACTGTTTTTT.

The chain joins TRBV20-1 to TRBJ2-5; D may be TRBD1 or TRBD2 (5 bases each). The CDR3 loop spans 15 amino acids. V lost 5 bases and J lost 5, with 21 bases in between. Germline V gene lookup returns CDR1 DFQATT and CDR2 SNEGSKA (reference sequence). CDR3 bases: TGCAGTGCTCACCCCGGAGAGGGGCCTGGGGAGACCCAGTACTTC. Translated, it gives CSAHPGEGPGETQYF.

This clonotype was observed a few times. CDR3: CSVEKGDYGYTF. CDR3 nucleotides: TGCAGCGTTGAGAAGGGAGACTATGGCTACACCTTC. The chain links TRBV29-1 to TRBJ1-2; no clear D gene. The V end was cut by 3 bases, the J end by 3 bases, with 8 bases between. This CDR3 has 12 amino acids. Germline loops: CDR1 SQVTM, CDR2 ANQGSEA.